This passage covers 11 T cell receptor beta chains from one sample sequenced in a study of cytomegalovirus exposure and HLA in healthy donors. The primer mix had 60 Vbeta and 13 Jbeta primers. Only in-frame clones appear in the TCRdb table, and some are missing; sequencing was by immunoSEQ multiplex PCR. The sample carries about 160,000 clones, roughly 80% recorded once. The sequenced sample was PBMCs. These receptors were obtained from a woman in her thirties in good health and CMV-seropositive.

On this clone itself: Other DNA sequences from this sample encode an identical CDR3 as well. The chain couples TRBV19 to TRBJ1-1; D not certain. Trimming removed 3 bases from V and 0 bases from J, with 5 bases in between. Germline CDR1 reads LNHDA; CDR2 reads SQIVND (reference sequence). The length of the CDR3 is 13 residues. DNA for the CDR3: TGTGCCAGTAGTATCACGGTGAACACTGAAGCTTTCTTT. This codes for CASSITVNTEAFF.

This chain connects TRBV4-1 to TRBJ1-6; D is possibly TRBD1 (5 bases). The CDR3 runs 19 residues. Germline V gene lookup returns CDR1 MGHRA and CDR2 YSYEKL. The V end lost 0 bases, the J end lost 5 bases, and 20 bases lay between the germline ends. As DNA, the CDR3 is TGCGCCAGCAGCCAAGAGGGAGGAAACAGGCGAAGACATAATTCACCCCTCCACTTT. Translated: CASSQEGGNRRRHNSPLHF.

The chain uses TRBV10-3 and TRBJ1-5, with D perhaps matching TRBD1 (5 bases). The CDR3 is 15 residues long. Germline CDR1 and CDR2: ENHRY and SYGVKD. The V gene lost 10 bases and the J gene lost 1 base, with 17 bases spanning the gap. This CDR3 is CATGGGILSNQPQHF. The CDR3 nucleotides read TGTGCCACGGGTGGGGGGATTTTAAGCAATCAGCCCCAGCATTTT.

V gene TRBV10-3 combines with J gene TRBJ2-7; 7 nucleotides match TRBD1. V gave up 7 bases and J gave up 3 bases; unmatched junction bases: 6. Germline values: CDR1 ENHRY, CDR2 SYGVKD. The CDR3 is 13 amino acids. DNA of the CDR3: TGTGCCATCACCCGGGGACAGAACTACGAGCAGTACTTC. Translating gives CAITRGQNYEQYF.

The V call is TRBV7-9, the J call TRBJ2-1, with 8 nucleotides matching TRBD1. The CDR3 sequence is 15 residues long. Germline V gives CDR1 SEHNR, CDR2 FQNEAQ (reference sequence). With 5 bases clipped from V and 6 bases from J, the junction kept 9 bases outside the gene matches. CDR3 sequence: CASSAFKDRANEQFF. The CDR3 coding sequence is TGTGCCAGCAGCGCATTCAAGGACAGGGCCAATGAGCAGTTCTTC.

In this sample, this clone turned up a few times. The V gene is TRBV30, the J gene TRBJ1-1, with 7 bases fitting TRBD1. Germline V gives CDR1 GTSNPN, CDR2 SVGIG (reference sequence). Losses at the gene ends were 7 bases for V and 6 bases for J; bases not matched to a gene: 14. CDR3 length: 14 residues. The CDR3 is CASTSRGDLPEAFF. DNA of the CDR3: TGTGCCTCCACCTCCAGGGGGGATCTCCCTGAAGCTTTCTTT. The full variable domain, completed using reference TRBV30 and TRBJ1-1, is SQTIHQWPATLVQPVGSPLSLECTVEGTSNPNLYWYRQAAGRGLQLLFYSVGIGQISSEVPQNLSASRPQDRQFILSSKKLLLSDSGFYLCASTSRGDLPEAFFGQGTRLTVV.

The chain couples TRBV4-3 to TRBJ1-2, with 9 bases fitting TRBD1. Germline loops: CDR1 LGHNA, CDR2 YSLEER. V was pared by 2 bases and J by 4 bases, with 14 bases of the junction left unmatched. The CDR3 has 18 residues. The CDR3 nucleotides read TGCGCCAGCAGCCAACGTCCCGGGACAGGGTCTTGGGCCTATGGCTACACCTTC. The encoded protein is CASSQRPGTGSWAYGYTF.

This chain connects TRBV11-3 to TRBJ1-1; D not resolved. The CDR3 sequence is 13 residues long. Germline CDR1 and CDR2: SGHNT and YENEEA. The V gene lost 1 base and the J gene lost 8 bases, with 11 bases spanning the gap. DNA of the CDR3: TGTGCCAGCAGCTTAGGTGTGGGCGGGGAAGCTTTCTTT. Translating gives CASSLGVGGEAFF.

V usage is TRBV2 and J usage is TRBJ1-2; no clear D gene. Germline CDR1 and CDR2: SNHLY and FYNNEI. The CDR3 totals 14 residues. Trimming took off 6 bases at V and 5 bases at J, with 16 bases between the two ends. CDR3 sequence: CASSLEAVPYGYTF. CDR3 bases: TGTGCCAGCAGCCTTGAGGCAGTCCCATATGGCTACACCTTC.

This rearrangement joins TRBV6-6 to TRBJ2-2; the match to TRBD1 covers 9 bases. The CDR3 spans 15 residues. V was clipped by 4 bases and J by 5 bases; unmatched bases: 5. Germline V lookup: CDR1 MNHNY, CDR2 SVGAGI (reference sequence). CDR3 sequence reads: CASSSETGGTGELFF. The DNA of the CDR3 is TGTGCCAGCAGTTCCGAGACAGGGGGTACCGGGGAGCTGTTTTTT.

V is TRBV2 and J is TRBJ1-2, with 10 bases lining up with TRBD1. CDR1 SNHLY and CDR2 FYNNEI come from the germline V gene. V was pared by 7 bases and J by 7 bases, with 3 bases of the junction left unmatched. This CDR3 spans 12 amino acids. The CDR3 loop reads CASKDRGSGYTF. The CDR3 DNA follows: TGTGCCAGCAAGGACAGGGGGTCTGGCTACACCTTC.